This TCR beta chain was recorded in a study of T cells in Graves' hyperthyroidism and ophthalmopathy. Study-wide findings and caveats: A model using 13 V-J features told ophthalmopathy apart from stable hyperthyroidism.

This clonotype came up many times. Its specificity is not known. Amplification of TCR beta CDR3 regions was performed using RNA transcripts as template. RT-PCR in the first round (using the HTBI primer set) targeted the TCR CDR3. TCRdb re-called the multiplex PCR reads through MiXCR, storing one row per CDR3 protein. The table has about 690,000 distinct CDR3 sequences, around 16% seen once; the top ten hold about 14%. The CDR3 covers 14 residues. Germline assignment: CDR1 MDHEN and CDR2 SYDVKM. V was trimmed by 6 bases and J by 0 bases, leaving 11 bases between them. It was considered stable Graves' hyperthyroidism when ophthalmopathy did not progress within 18 months.

This rearrangement joins TRBV28 to TRBJ1-1, with D uncertain. This sequence originates from a man between 45 and 60 years old with Graves' hyperthyroidism. Sequencing was performed on blood. The CDR3 DNA follows: TGTGCCAGCAGACAAGACGGACTGAACACTGAAGCTTTCTTT. Protein sequence: CASRQDGLNTEAFF.